This T cell receptor (beta chain) was captured by sequencing in a study of T cell repertoires in ileal Crohn's disease (dated by TCRdb to between 2019 and 2020). About the full investigation: The median duration of disease was roughly eight years, and at the time of surgery roughly a third of patients were active smokers. A Rutgeerts score above i0 was used to define endoscopic postoperative recurrence. About half of the patients received postoperative therapy: some 12 received thiopurines and over 15 received anti-TNF agents. Neoterminal ileum biopsies obtained at postoperative colonoscopy were designated as M6 samples. The study was conducted in parallel with a multicentre cohort that was designed to identify predictors of early endoscopic recurrence following ileocolonic resection. TCR repertoire analysis was performed in a few dozen Crohn's disease patients drawn from a prospective multicentre cohort. All patients had surgery for a complication: stricturing disease in about 60% and penetrating disease in 39%. A total of roughly 170 mucosal samples from approximately 60 patients were sequenced, with samples obtained at several locations on the surgical specimen and at postoperative endoscopy.

The CDR3 measures 11 amino acids from cysteine to phenylalanine. Only CDR3 DNA is held: 33 bases, read in frame from base 1. Trimming removed 2 bases from V and 3 bases from J, leaving 2 bases between the germline ends. CDR1 WSHSY and CDR2 SAAADI were looked up in the germline V gene. The paper as a whole reports these results and caveats: Compared with CD4 T cells, sorted CD8 T cells contained more high-frequency clones, which suggests that the mucosal expansions were mostly CD8. Mucosal CD4 and CD8 T cells were sorted and sequenced only in a subgroup of patients, the size of which was not stated. Postoperative endoscopy timing varied within the first year after surgery, with a median delay of around 6.9 months. Compared with non-smokers, patients who were active smokers at surgery showed a significantly higher proportion of clonal expansions (approximately 26% vs 17%, p=0.02). Higher high-frequency clone percentages at surgery were associated with endoscopic recurrence; all patients with clonality above 26.8% (18/57) had recurrence.

The time point label, as the study defines it: neoterminal ileum biopsy at postoperative endoscopy, about 6 months after surgery. Adults with ileal or ileocolonic Crohn's disease and an indication for ileocolonic resection were eligible for inclusion. Before DNA extraction, whole ileal mucosal biopsies were kept frozen at -80 degrees C. Genomic DNA was isolated from frozen whole biopsies using a TRizol-based method, and the DNA was quantified with a NanoDrop 2000 spectrophotometer. As regards this clone: This clone's antigen is unknown. No base quality values were provided; no much bigger clone lies one nucleotide off.

For commercial TCRB immunosequencing, approximately 500 nanograms of biopsy DNA were submitted for each sample. Adaptive Biotechnology amplified CDR3 regions from genomic DNA with a two-step multiplex PCR that controlled for amplification bias. Primers for every V and J gene segment were used in the first PCR, and barcodes and Illumina adapters were added in the second PCR. CDR3 libraries were sequenced on an Illumina instrument. Under the source paper's analysis protocol: The analysis used both the pipelines supplied by the vendor and custom analysis of the raw data in R/Bioconductor with R version 3.3.0. Clonality, ranging from 0 to 1, was calculated as the inverse of the normalised Shannon entropy of all productive clones. High-frequency clones were defined as the repertoire share of the top 100 clones, retaining only clones passing a 95% confidence test. Overlap between samples was measured with the Morisita-Horn index, while repertoire diversity was measured with the Simpson index. The immuneACCESS repertoire file appears here via TCRdb, limited to in-frame rearrangements. These files lack a portion of the clones; in checked studies, under half of the deficit traces to unresolved V genes, and the cause of the others is not known. That table supplies the V and J calls and clone size; D and trimming were determined from the DNA. For this sample the table gives about 12,000 clones, of which about 81% were detected only once. The ten largest clones capture under 13% of the sample.

The rearranged segments are TRBV10-2 and TRBJ2-7; no confident D gene assignment can be made. The specimen was ileal tissue. This receptor was identified in an adult with Crohn's disease. The nucleotides are TGCGCCAGCAGTGAGCTCTACGAGCAGTACTTC. It is translated as CASSELYEQYF.